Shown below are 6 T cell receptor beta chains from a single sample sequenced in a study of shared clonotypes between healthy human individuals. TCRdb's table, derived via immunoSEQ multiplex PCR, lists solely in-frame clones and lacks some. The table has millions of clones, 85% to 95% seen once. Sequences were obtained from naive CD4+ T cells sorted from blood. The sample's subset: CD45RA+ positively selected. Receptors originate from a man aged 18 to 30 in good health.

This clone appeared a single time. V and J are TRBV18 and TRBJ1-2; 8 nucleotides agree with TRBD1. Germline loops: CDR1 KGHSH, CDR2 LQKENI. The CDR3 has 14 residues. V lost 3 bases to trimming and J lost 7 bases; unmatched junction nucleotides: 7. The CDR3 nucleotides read TGTGCCAGCTCACCTGGCAGGGGGCAAGGTGGCTACACCTTC. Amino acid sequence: CASSPGRGQGGYTF.

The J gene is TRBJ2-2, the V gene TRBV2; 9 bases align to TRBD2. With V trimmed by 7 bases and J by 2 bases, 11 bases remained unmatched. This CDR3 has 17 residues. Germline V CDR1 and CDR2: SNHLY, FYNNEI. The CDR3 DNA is TGTGCCAGCACCCTGGGTAGCGGGGGTCGTAACACCGGGGAGCTGTTTTTT. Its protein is CASTLGSGGRNTGELFF.

This CDR3 reads CASSPPLVRTEAFF. CDR3 coding DNA: TGTGCCAGCAGCCCCCCCCTTGTAAGGACTGAAGCTTTCTTT. This chain joins TRBV13 and TRBJ1-1; the D is unclear. There are 14 residues in the CDR3. V lost 5 bases and J 5 bases, leaving 15 bases between the germline ends. Looked up from germline, CDR1 is PRHDT and CDR2 is FYEKMQ (reference sequence).

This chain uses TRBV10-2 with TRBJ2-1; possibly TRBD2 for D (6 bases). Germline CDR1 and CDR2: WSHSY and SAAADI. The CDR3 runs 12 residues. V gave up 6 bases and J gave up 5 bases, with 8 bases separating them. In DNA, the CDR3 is TGCGCCAGCAGCCGGGGGAACAATGAGCAGTTCTTC. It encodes CASSRGNNEQFF.

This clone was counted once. CDR3 amino acids: CASTGAGGRQTQYF. The CDR3 DNA sequence: TGTGCCAGCACCGGGGCGGGAGGGCGGCAGACCCAGTACTTC. This rearrangement joins TRBV7-9 to TRBJ2-5, with 9 bases matching TRBD2. Germline V gene lookup returns CDR1 SEHNR and CDR2 FQNEAQ (reference sequence). The ends lost 7 bases at V and 6 bases at J; junction bases unmatched: 9. The CDR3 is 14 amino acids.

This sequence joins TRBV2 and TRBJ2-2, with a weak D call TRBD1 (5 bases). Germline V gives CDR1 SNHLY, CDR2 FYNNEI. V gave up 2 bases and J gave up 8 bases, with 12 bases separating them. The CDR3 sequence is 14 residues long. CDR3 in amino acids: CASSEIGTGGELFF. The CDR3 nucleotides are TGTGCCAGCAGTGAAATCGGAACAGGAGGGGAGCTGTTTTTT.